A selection of T cell receptor beta chains follows, all from one sample in a study of T cells in Graves' hyperthyroidism and ophthalmopathy. TCRdb reprocessed the multiplex PCR reads with MiXCR, giving one entry per CDR3 protein. The data contain around 720,000 distinct CDR3 sequences, about 35% of them singletons. Sequenced sample: blood. These receptors originate from a middle-aged woman with Graves' hyperthyroidism. The CDR3 runs from the conserved cysteine through the conserved F or W. The D gene is left open where the match is weak. Size values are once, few and many counts, or a class for expanded clones, and some rows have none.

J: TRBJ2-6
D: TRBD1
size: many
V: TRBV29-1
CDR3: CSVGGTGLSSGANVLTF
DNA: TGCAGCGTTGGCGGGACAGGGCTCTCCTCTGGGGCCAACGTCCTGACTTTC

J: TRBJ2-7
D: .
size: .
V: TRBV20-1
CDR3: CSARAQGGEQYF
DNA: TGCAGTGCTAGGGCCCAGGGTGGCGAGCAGTACTTC

J: TRBJ2-7
D: TRBD1
size: few
V: TRBV7-9
CDR3: CASSPTGTAAYEQYF
DNA: TGTGCCAGCAGCCCCACCGGGACAGCCGCCTACGAGCAGTACTTC

J: TRBJ2-7
D: TRBD2
size: .
V: TRBV7-9
CDR3: CASSPLMRREKVIYEQYF
DNA: TGTGCCAGCAGCCCCCTTATGCGGCGGGAGAAGGTAATCTACGAGCAGTACTTC

J: TRBJ2-5
D: .
size: few
V: TRBV6-6
CDR3: CASSASGAETQYF
DNA: TGTGCCAGCAGTGCGTCAGGAGCGGAGACCCAGTACTTC

J: TRBJ2-2
D: TRBD2
size: once
V: TRBV6-1
CDR3: CASRELAGGRNTGELFF
DNA: TGTGCCAGCAGAGAGCTAGCGGGGGGGCGGAACACCGGGGAGCTGTTTTTT

J: TRBJ1-3
D: .
size: few
V: TRBV12-3/TRBV12-4
CDR3: CASTLDSLAGNTIYF
DNA: TGTGCCAGCACCTTAGACTCTCTAGCCGGAAACACCATATATTTT

J: TRBJ1-4
D: .
size: few
V: TRBV12-3/TRBV12-4
CDR3: CASSADLGINEKLFF
DNA: TGTGCCAGCAGTGCCGACCTGGGGATTAATGAAAAACTGTTTTTT

J: TRBJ1-6
D: .
size: many
V: TRBV2
CDR3: CASRARTTSHSPLHF
DNA: TGTGCCAGCAGAGCCCGGACAACCTCTCATTCACCCCTCCACTTT

J: TRBJ1-5
D: TRBD1
size: few
V: TRBV6-2/TRBV6-3
CDR3: CACHDRVNQPQHF
DNA: TGTGCCTGCCACGACAGGGTCAATCAGCCCCAGCATTTT

J: TRBJ2-2
D: .
size: .
V: TRBV7-2
CDR3: CASSHHVGSGELFF
DNA: TGTGCCAGCAGCCATCACGTGGGGTCAGGGGAGCTGTTTTTT

J: TRBJ1-2
D: TRBD1
size: .
V: TRBV7-2
CDR3: CASSHGRTGDGKGYTF
DNA: TGTGCCAGCAGCCACGGAAGGACAGGGGATGGAAAGGGCTACACCTTC

J: TRBJ2-7
D: .
size: .
V: TRBV24-1
CDR3: CATEIYNEQYF
DNA: TGTGCCACCGAGATCTACAATGAGCAGTACTTC

J: TRBJ2-7
D: .
size: .
V: TRBV7-9
CDR3: CASSSSGTLTFYEQYF
DNA: TGTGCCAGCAGCTCTTCCGGGACCCTTACGTTCTACGAGCAGTACTTC

J: TRBJ1-1
D: .
size: few
V: TRBV10-2
CDR3: CASPITLNTEAFF
DNA: TGTGCCAGCCCTATCACTTTGAACACTGAAGCTTTCTTT

J: TRBJ1-1
D: .
size: .
V: TRBV6-1
CDR3: CASSRRLGRNTEAFF
DNA: TGTGCCAGCAGCCGCCGCCTGGGACGGAACACTGAAGCTTTCTTT

J: TRBJ2-7
D: TRBD1
size: .
V: TRBV29-1
CDR3: CSGFPGQDGNEQYF
DNA: TGCAGCGGCTTCCCGGGACAGGACGGCAATGAGCAGTACTTC

J: TRBJ2-2
D: TRBD1
size: .
V: TRBV9
CDR3: CASSTRQGAGRELFF
DNA: TGTGCCAGCAGCACCAGACAGGGGGCTGGCAGGGAGCTGTTTTTT

J: TRBJ1-1
D: .
size: few
V: TRBV7-2
CDR3: CASSPGGFITEAFF
DNA: TGTGCCAGCAGCCCGGGTGGTTTTATCACTGAAGCTTTCTTT

J: TRBJ2-7
D: .
size: many
V: TRBV20-1
CDR3: CSARARQGNEQYF
DNA: TGCAGTGCTAGAGCAAGGCAGGGTAACGAGCAGTACTTC

J: TRBJ2-7
D: TRBD1
size: .
V: TRBV2
CDR3: CASGGQGAWEQYF
DNA: TGTGCCAGCGGGGGACAGGGGGCGTGGGAGCAGTACTTC

J: TRBJ1-1
D: .
size: .
V: TRBV20-1
CDR3: CSARPGHTEAFF
DNA: TGCAGTGCTAGACCCGGGCACACTGAAGCTTTCTTT

J: TRBJ1-3
D: TRBD1
size: many
V: TRBV20-1
CDR3: CSASEGQGASGNTIYF
DNA: TGCAGTGCTAGCGAGGGACAGGGGGCTTCGGGAAACACCATATATTTT

J: TRBJ1-2
D: .
size: many
V: TRBV4-1
CDR3: CASSQDWNAHYGYTF
DNA: TGCGCCAGCAGCCAAGATTGGAACGCCCACTATGGCTACACCTTC

J: TRBJ1-2
D: .
size: many
V: TRBV7-2
CDR3: CASSPGVQIITYGYTF
DNA: TGTGCCAGCAGCCCAGGGGTCCAGATTATTACCTATGGCTACACCTTC

J: TRBJ1-1
D: TRBD1
size: .
V: TRBV29-1
CDR3: CSGGTGSTEAFF
DNA: TGCAGCGGGGGGACAGGGTCGACTGAAGCTTTCTTT

J: TRBJ2-2
D: TRBD2
size: .
V: TRBV7-6
CDR3: CASRTTRAGVDTGELFF
DNA: TGTGCCAGCAGAACTACCAGGGCGGGGGTAGACACCGGGGAGCTGTTTTTT

J: TRBJ1-3
D: TRBD1
size: many
V: TRBV7-2
CDR3: CASSQDRGTGNTIYF
DNA: TGTGCCAGCAGCCAGGACAGGGGCACAGGAAACACCATATATTTT

J: TRBJ2-6
D: .
size: .
V: TRBV6-5
CDR3: CASTMGSGANVLTF
DNA: TGTGCCAGCACGATGGGATCTGGGGCCAACGTCCTGACTTTC

J: TRBJ2-5
D: TRBD2
size: .
V: TRBV12-3/TRBV12-4
CDR3: CASSSDGLAGGLQETQYF
DNA: TGTGCCAGCAGTAGCGACGGACTAGCGGGGGGTCTACAAGAGACCCAGTACTTC

J: TRBJ2-2
D: .
size: many
V: TRBV7-2
CDR3: CASSFSWNTGELFF
DNA: TGTGCCAGCAGCTTTAGTTGGAACACCGGGGAGCTGTTTTTT

J: TRBJ2-7
D: .
size: many
V: TRBV29-1
CDR3: CSVGRDSRGNQYF
DNA: TGCAGCGTGGGGAGGGACAGCCGAGGGAACCAGTACTTC

J: TRBJ1-2
D: .
size: .
V: TRBV10-3
CDR3: CAISPESESYGYTF
DNA: TGTGCCATCAGCCCTGAGTCGGAGTCCTATGGCTACACCTTC

J: TRBJ2-2
D: TRBD1
size: .
V: TRBV10-1
CDR3: CASISGGSGELFF
DNA: TGCGCCAGCATTTCAGGGGGATCCGGGGAGCTGTTTTTT

J: TRBJ1-6
D: .
size: few
V: TRBV7-8
CDR3: CASSQDPAPSSYNSPLHF
DNA: TGCGCCAGCAGCCAAGATCCAGCCCCCAGCTCCTATAATTCACCCCTCCACTTT

J: TRBJ2-7
D: TRBD1
size: many
V: TRBV7-9
CDR3: CASSRTGTGAYEQYF
DNA: TGCGCCAGCAGTCGGACCGGGACAGGAGCCTACGAGCAGTACTTC

J: TRBJ1-1
D: .
size: .
V: TRBV5-1
CDR3: CASSLDWADTEAFF
DNA: TGCGCCAGCAGCTTGGATTGGGCGGACACTGAAGCTTTCTTT

J: TRBJ2-2
D: .
size: many
V: TRBV2
CDR3: CASSPPPPNTGELFF
DNA: TGTGCCAGCAGCCCGCCACCCCCGAACACCGGGGAGCTGTTTTTT

J: TRBJ1-5
D: .
size: .
V: TRBV4-3
CDR3: CASSQDWSSNQPQHF
DNA: TGCGCCAGCAGCCAAGACTGGTCGAGCAATCAGCCCCAGCATTTT

J: TRBJ1-1
D: .
size: many
V: TRBV5-4
CDR3: CASSLAGGMGTEAFF
DNA: TGTGCCAGCAGCTTGGCCGGGGGCATGGGCACTGAAGCTTTCTTT

J: TRBJ2-2
D: .
size: few
V: TRBV5-1
CDR3: CASSFRDVLGELFF
DNA: TGCGCCAGCAGCTTCCGGGACGTCCTGGGGGAGCTGTTTTTT

J: TRBJ2-2
D: TRBD2
size: .
V: TRBV6-2/TRBV6-3
CDR3: CAGSSRAGGDNTGELFF
DNA: TGTGCCGGCAGTTCTCGAGCGGGAGGAGACAACACCGGGGAGCTGTTTTTT

J: TRBJ1-2
D: .
size: few
V: TRBV10-3
CDR3: CAISESGFNYGYTF
DNA: TGTGCCATCAGTGAGTCGGGTTTTAACTATGGCTACACCTTC

J: TRBJ2-2
D: .
size: .
V: TRBV7-9
CDR3: CASGPGTTNTGELFF
DNA: TGTGCCAGCGGCCCCGGGACAACGAACACCGGGGAGCTGTTTTTT

J: TRBJ1-2
D: .
size: many
V: TRBV7-9
CDR3: CASSLERGGTNYGYTF
DNA: TGTGCCAGCAGCTTAGAAAGGGGGGGAACTAACTATGGCTACACCTTC

J: TRBJ1-5
D: TRBD1
size: .
V: TRBV2
CDR3: CASRTGTGANQPQHF
DNA: TGTGCCAGCAGGACCGGGACAGGAGCAAATCAGCCCCAGCATTTT

J: TRBJ2-7
D: .
size: many
V: TRBV2
CDR3: CASSDLAGSSFEQYF
DNA: TGTGCCAGCAGTGACCTGGCGGGGTCTTCTTTCGAGCAGTACTTC

J: TRBJ2-7
D: .
size: many
V: TRBV29-1
CDR3: CSVVPNIRFRGPYEQYF
DNA: TGCAGCGTTGTTCCGAACATAAGGTTTAGGGGACCATACGAGCAGTACTTC

J: TRBJ1-4
D: TRBD1
size: .
V: TRBV5-1
CDR3: CASRRQGAEEKLFF
DNA: TGCGCCAGCAGGCGCCAGGGGGCGGAAGAAAAACTGTTTTTT

J: TRBJ2-3
D: TRBD2
size: .
V: TRBV2
CDR3: CASRMTSGGTDTQYF
DNA: TGTGCCAGCAGGATGACTAGCGGGGGCACAGATACGCAGTATTTT

J: TRBJ2-3
D: .
size: .
V: TRBV5-4
CDR3: CASSPDGARDTQYF
DNA: TGTGCCAGCAGCCCCGATGGAGCCCGAGATACGCAGTATTTT

J: TRBJ1-1
D: .
size: many
V: TRBV7-2
CDR3: CASSPLARARAEAFF
DNA: TGTGCCAGCAGCCCACTCGCCAGGGCGAGGGCTGAAGCTTTCTTT

J: TRBJ1-1
D: .
size: .
V: TRBV12-3/TRBV12-4
CDR3: CASTRTAQGPEAFF
DNA: TGTGCCAGCACTCGGACAGCCCAGGGGCCTGAAGCTTTCTTT